Shown below are 24 T cell receptor beta chains from a single sample sequenced in a study of cytomegalovirus exposure and HLA in healthy donors. PCR used 60 Vbeta primers and 13 Jbeta primers. Generated by immunoSEQ multiplex PCR, the TCRdb table keeps only in-frame clones and is missing some. The sample holds 160,000 or so clones, roughly 80% seen once. The sample consisted of PBMCs. These receptors all stem from a woman in her 30s in good health and CMV-seropositive.

V gene TRBV7-9 combines with J gene TRBJ2-5, with a tentative D call TRBD2 (7 bases). The closer fit of TRBJ2-7 to the DNA end suggests the J call may be wrong. This CDR3 comprises 13 residues. CDR1 and CDR2 from the germline V gene are SEHNR and FQNEAQ (reference sequence). CDR3 sequence reads: CASSWRGGYEQYF. The CDR3, as DNA: TGTGCCAGCAGCTGGAGGGGGGGCTACGAGCAGTACTTC.

The rearrangement links TRBV5-1 to TRBJ2-7; no firm D call. V lost 4 bases and J lost 3, with 8 bases in between. CDR1 is SGHRS, CDR2 YFSETQ, per germline. CDR3 length: 12 residues. The CDR3 protein is CASSLDGYEQYF. CDR3 nucleotides: TGCGCCAGCAGCCTAGATGGCTACGAGCAGTACTTC.

V and J are TRBV13 and TRBJ1-1; D not resolved. Germline assignment: CDR1 PRHDT and CDR2 FYEKMQ (reference sequence). The V end lost 6 bases, the J end lost 3 bases, and 5 bases lay between the germline ends. The CDR3 has 11 residues. CDR3 region: CASSYYTEAFF. CDR3 DNA: TGTGCCAGCAGTTATTACACTGAAGCTTTCTTT. Full variable domain (rest looked up from reference TRBV13 and TRBJ1-1): AAGVIQSPRHLIKEKRETATLKCYPIPRHDTVYWYQQGPGQDPQFLISFYEKMQSDKGSIPDRFSAQQFSDYHSELNMSSLELGDSALYFCASSYYTEAFFGQGTRLTVV.

V and J are TRBV18 and TRBJ1-1; 10 nucleotides match TRBD1. The V gene end was trimmed by 2 bases and the J gene end by 3 bases; junction bases not matched to a gene: 12. Germline V gives CDR1 KGHSH, CDR2 LQKENI. This CDR3 contains 18 residues. The CDR3 nucleotides are TGTGCCAGCTCACCATTCTTGGGACAGGGGATGATGGACACTGAAGCTTTCTTT. Protein product: CASSPFLGQGMMDTEAFF.

This clone was seen only once. V usage is TRBV6-1 and J usage is TRBJ1-2; 8 bases are shared with TRBD1. Trimming removed 1 base from V and 6 bases from J; junction bases left unmatched: 4. Looked up from germline, CDR1 is MNHNS and CDR2 is SASEGT. The CDR3 consists of 14 residues. The CDR3 region has the DNA TGTGCCAGCAGTGAAGTCAGGGGGCTGGATGGCTACACCTTC. As protein: CASSEVRGLDGYTF.

The chain carries TRBV27 and TRBJ1-5, with 9 nucleotides matching TRBD1. The ends lost 7 bases at V and 4 bases at J; junction bases unmatched: 8. This CDR3 comprises 15 residues. Germline V gives CDR1 MNHEY, CDR2 SMNVEV (reference sequence). CDR3 sequence: CASTAIGQGNQPQHF. CDR3 in DNA: TGTGCCAGCACCGCCATCGGACAGGGGAATCAGCCCCAGCATTTT.

The rearrangement joins TRBV12-5 to TRBJ1-4, with 8 bases aligning to TRBD1. This CDR3 has 13 amino acids. V lost 2 bases and J lost 8; bases outside the gene matches: 1. The germline V gene has CDR1 LGHNT and CDR2 FRNRAP. CDR3 nucleotide sequence: TGTGCTAGTGGTTTGACAGGGGGAGAAAAACTGTTTTTT. Translated, it gives CASGLTGGEKLFF.

This chain uses TRBV19 with TRBJ1-2; possibly TRBD1 for D (6 bases). The germline CDR1 and CDR2 sequences are LNHDA and SQIVND (reference sequence). V was trimmed by 5 bases and J by 8 bases, leaving 18 bases between them. The CDR3 extends over 14 amino acids. In DNA form, the CDR3 reads TGTGCCAGTAGTCAGACTCAGGGGATCGGGGGCTACACCTTC. This gives the protein CASSQTQGIGGYTF.

The chain has TRBV7-2 and TRBJ2-1; 10 positions agree with TRBD2. V shed 6 bases and J 7 bases; nucleotides not matched to a gene: 9. The CDR3 runs 15 residues. The germline V gene has CDR1 SGHTA and CDR2 FQGNSA. CDR3 nucleotides: TGTGCCAGCAGTTTTCAAGCGGGGGGGCCTAATGAGCAGTTCTTC. It codes for CASSFQAGGPNEQFF.

For the CDR3, the DNA is TGTGCCAGCAGACGGCAGGGTTCGTCACCCCTCCACTTT. Its protein is CASRRQGSSPLHF. The chain links TRBV25-1 to TRBJ1-6; D may be TRBD1 (5 bases). Trimming took 6 bases from V and 10 from J, leaving 13 bases between them. The CDR3 consists of 13 residues. In germline, CDR1 is MGHDK, CDR2 SYGVNS.

This clone was detected a few times. This chain uses TRBV5-4 with TRBJ2-2; tentative D call: TRBD2 (5 bases). There are 15 residues in the CDR3. Germline V CDR1 and CDR2: SGHNT, YYREEE (reference sequence). Trimming removed 0 bases at V and 3 bases at J, with 9 bases between. In nucleotides, the CDR3 is TGTGCCAGCAGCTTGGCGGGAAGGGACACCGGGGAGCTGTTTTTT. Its protein product is CASSLAGRDTGELFF.

The chain links TRBV5-1 to TRBJ2-7, with 13 bases lining up with TRBD2. The CDR3 sequence is 16 residues long. Unmatched junction bases numbered 6, after V lost 4 bases and J lost 2 bases. Per germline, CDR1 SGHRS and CDR2 YFSETQ. CDR3 nucleotides: TGCGCCAGCAGCCCCGGAGGGACTAGCGGGGCCTACGAGCAGTACTTC. This encodes CASSPGGTSGAYEQYF.

This chain links TRBV29-1 with TRBJ2-7; D is possibly TRBD1 (5 bases). Germline V gene lookup returns CDR1 SQVTM and CDR2 ANQGSEA. V was cut by 5 bases and J by 0 bases, with 11 bases left in between. The CDR3 spans 13 residues. The CDR3 DNA follows: TGCAGCGTTCGACAGAGGAGCTCCTACGAGCAGTACTTC. It codes for CSVRQRSSYEQYF.

CDR3 sequence: CASTIGDQETQYF. CDR3 coding DNA: TGCGCCAGCACCATCGGGGATCAAGAGACCCAGTACTTC. V gene TRBV5-1 combines with J gene TRBJ2-5; D may be TRBD2 (5 bases). The V and J ends lost 6 bases and 2 bases respectively, with 11 bases between them. The CDR3 has 13 amino acids. Germline CDR1 SGHRS, CDR2 YFSETQ.

As DNA, the CDR3 is TGCGCCAGCAGTTTTACCTCACCGGGACAGGGGTACAATGAGCAGTTCTTC. Its protein is CASSFTSPGQGYNEQFF. The chain is built from TRBV23-1 and TRBJ2-1, with 10 positions matching TRBD1. TRBV23-1 is reported as an ORF; its role is uncertain. This CDR3 spans 17 amino acids. Trimming removed 5 bases from V and 4 bases from J; junction bases left unmatched: 11.

The J gene is TRBJ2-7, the V gene TRBV4-1, with 7 bases aligning to TRBD1. CDR1 MGHRA and CDR2 YSYEKL come from the germline V gene. The V segment lost 4 bases and the J segment 3 bases; nucleotides outside the gene matches: 9. The CDR3 extends over 15 amino acids. CDR3 sequence: CASSLRQGVSYEQYF. Written as DNA, the CDR3 is TGCGCCAGCAGCCTTAGACAGGGTGTTAGCTACGAGCAGTACTTC.

Regarding this clone: The DNA is omitted, as the CDR3 cannot be located on it reliably, and the CDR3 follows TCRdb's listing. The CDR3 sequence is CASRRWGAGNTIYF. This chain joins TRBV21-1 and TRBJ1-3. TRBV21-1 is labeled a pseudogene. Including both end residues, the CDR3 is 14 amino acids long.

This CDR3 reads CASSLDSSYGYTF. The CDR3, as DNA: TGTGCCAGCAGCTTGGACAGCTCTTATGGCTACACCTTC. The chain recombines TRBV5-6 with TRBJ1-2; D gene ambiguous. Between the trimmed V and J ends, which lost 0 bases and 5 bases, there was a span of 8 bases. Germline-derived CDR1 and CDR2 are SGHDT and YYEEEE. CDR3 length equals 13 residues.

This clone was recorded only once. The rearrangement uses TRBV5-1 and TRBJ2-5; perhaps TRBD2 as D (5 bases). The CDR3 contains 18 residues. V was shortened by 0 bases and J by 7 bases, with 25 bases between the two germline ends. The germline V gene encodes CDR1 SGHRS and CDR2 YFSETQ. Written as DNA, the CDR3 is TGCGCCAGCAGCTTGGCCCCCGGAGCCCATGAGGGAGAGGGGACCCAGTACTTC. This translates into CASSLAPGAHEGEGTQYF.

There are a few counts of this clone. The CDR3 protein is CASSPHIRLAGGTDTQYF. CDR3 in DNA: TGCGCCAGCAGCCCTCACATCCGACTAGCGGGGGGCACAGATACGCAGTATTTT. The chain uses TRBV4-3 and TRBJ2-3; 12 nucleotides align to TRBD2. This CDR3 has 18 amino acids. The junction had 9 bases not matched to a gene; V was cut back by 4 bases and J by 1 base. Germline CDR1 reads LGHNA; CDR2 reads YSLEER.

The chain carries TRBV19 and TRBJ2-1; a possible D gene is TRBD1 (6 bases). V lost 8 bases and J lost 3, with 14 bases in between. Germline-derived CDR1 and CDR2 are LNHDA and SQIVND (reference sequence). The CDR3 runs 14 residues. CDR3 region: CASSSGAGYNEQFF. The CDR3 DNA reads as TGTGCCAGTTCATCAGGGGCGGGCTACAATGAGCAGTTCTTC.

The CDR3 DNA follows: TGTGCCAGTAGCGTTTCCTGGGGACTAGCGGGGGGGAACACCGGGGAGCTGTTTTTT. Its protein is CASSVSWGLAGGNTGELFF. The chain links TRBV28 to TRBJ2-2, with 15 bases aligning to TRBD2. J was trimmed by 1 base and V by 9 bases; bases with no gene match: 12. Looked up from germline, CDR1 is MDHEN and CDR2 is SYDVKM. This CDR3 contains 19 residues.

This clone appeared a single time. This rearrangement joins TRBV30 to TRBJ1-1; no firm D call. Germline loops: CDR1 GTSNPN, CDR2 SVGIG (reference sequence). The V gene lost 0 bases and the J gene lost 2 bases, with 10 bases spanning the gap. This CDR3 comprises 14 residues. The CDR3 nucleotides are TGTGCCTGGAGTGTACGGGGAGTAAACACTGAAGCTTTCTTT. Its translation is CAWSVRGVNTEAFF.

CDR3 in DNA: TGTGCCTGGAGTGTAAAGGGACAGGGGATGGTCAATGAGCAGTTCTTC. This translates into CAWSVKGQGMVNEQFF. The rearrangement uses TRBV30 and TRBJ2-1; 10 bases match TRBD1. Trimming removed 0 bases from V and 6 bases from J; junction bases left unmatched: 8. There are 16 residues in the CDR3. Germline V gene data show CDR1 as GTSNPN and CDR2 as SVGIG (reference sequence). The full variable domain, rest sourced from reference TRBV30 and TRBJ2-1, is SQTIHQWPATLVQPVGSPLSLECTVEGTSNPNLYWYRQAAGRGLQLLFYSVGIGQISSEVPQNLSASRPQDRQFILSSKKLLLSDSGFYLCAWSVKGQGMVNEQFFGPGTRLTVL.